The 28 T cell receptor beta chains given below trace back to one sample, sequenced in a study of T cell responses to AZD1222 COVID-19 vaccine. Libraries were prepared by immunoSEQ multiplex PCR; TCRdb keeps only in-frame clonotypes and omits some of them. The repertoire consists of 57,000 or so clones, with about 74% occurring once and the leading ten covering more than 13%. The sequencing used peripheral blood, collected on day 0 of AZD1222 vaccination. The source of these receptors is an adult in good health.

CDR3 amino acids: CASSLGGRRYGYTF. CDR3 DNA sequence: TGTGCCAGCAGCTTGGGGGGAAGACGTTATGGCTACACCTTC. The rearrangement links TRBV5-5 to TRBJ1-2; D uncertain. Per the germline V gene, CDR1 is SGHKS and CDR2 is YYEKEE (reference sequence). V shed 0 bases and J shed 5 bases, with 11 bases lying between them. The CDR3 consists of 14 residues.

The V call is TRBV3-1 (or the pseudogene TRBV3-2), the J call TRBJ1-1, with 8 bases that match TRBD1. The germline CDR1 and CDR2 sequences are LGHDT and YNNKEL (reference sequence). CDR3 size: 15 residues. The V segment lost 2 bases and the J segment 2 bases; nucleotides outside the gene matches: 4. The CDR3 DNA is TGTGCCAGCAGCCAAATTGGACAGGGCAACACTGAAGCTTTCTTT. Translated, it gives CASSQIGQGNTEAFF.

This clone has just one count. The chain is built from TRBV7-8 and TRBJ2-5; D uncertain. The length of the CDR3 is 17 residues. Trimming left V 5 bases short and J 1 base short, with 20 bases between. Germline assignment: CDR1 SGHVS and CDR2 FQNEAQ. CDR3 sequence (DNA): TGTGCCAGCAGCCCAGTAAAAATGGGCCGGGCCCAAGAGACCCAGTACTTC. As protein: CASSPVKMGRAQETQYF.

The chain employs TRBV15 and TRBJ1-5; perhaps TRBD1 as D (6 bases). V was shortened by 1 base and J by 4 bases, with 14 bases between the two germline ends. The CDR3 contains 16 residues. Germline V gene sequence: CDR1 LNHNV, CDR2 YYDKDF (reference sequence). The CDR3 loop is CATSRARGQGNQPQHF. The CDR3 DNA is TGTGCCACCAGCAGAGCCCGGGGGCAGGGGAATCAGCCCCAGCATTTT.

This chain joins TRBV11-2 and TRBJ1-1; D call uncertain. The CDR3 contains 11 residues. CDR1 and CDR2 (germline): SGHAT, FQNNGV. Trimming removed 6 bases from V and 4 bases from J, with 6 bases in between. CDR3 nucleotides: TGTGCCAGCAGTCGGGTCACTGAAGCTTTCTTT. Protein sequence: CASSRVTEAFF.

The CDR3 DNA sequence: TGTGCCAGCAGCGCACAGGTTAACACCGGGGAGCTGTTTTTT. This encodes CASSAQVNTGELFF. This chain uses TRBV14 with TRBJ2-2; D is possibly TRBD1 (5 bases). The CDR3 spans 14 residues. CDR1 and CDR2 from the germline V gene are SGHDN and FVKESK. Trimming removed 5 bases from V and 2 bases from J, with 9 bases in between.

The chain has TRBV6-6 and TRBJ2-5, with 8 bases identical to TRBD1. The ends lost 2 bases at V and 5 bases at J; junction bases unmatched: 10. Germline V CDR1 and CDR2: MNHNY, SVGAGI (reference sequence). CDR3 length: 16 amino acids. The CDR3: CASSYRQGARQETQYF. The CDR3 DNA sequence: TGTGCCAGCAGTTACCGGCAGGGGGCGCGTCAGGAGACCCAGTACTTC.

The V gene is TRBV7-2, the J gene TRBJ1-2, with 7 nucleotides matching TRBD1. The CDR3 has 14 amino acids. Trimming cost V 8 bases and J 8 bases; bases outside gene matches: 14. Germline-derived CDR1 and CDR2 are SGHTA and FQGNSA. The CDR3 sequence: CASVGNSGQSGYTF. CDR3 nucleotide sequence: TGTGCCAGCGTTGGGAACTCGGGACAGAGCGGCTACACCTTC.

The CDR3 DNA is TGCAGCGTTGCGGCCATAAGGGAAGCTTTCTTT. Its protein is CSVAAIREAFF. J is TRBJ1-1 and V is TRBV29-1; D remains ambiguous. Per germline, CDR1 SQVTM and CDR2 ANQGSEA. V was pared by 4 bases and J by 8 bases, with 11 bases between. CDR3 length: 11 amino acids.

The V call is TRBV5-1, the J call TRBJ2-1; D is unclear. The CDR3 extends over 14 amino acids. CDR1 is SGHRS and CDR2 is YFSETQ in the germline V gene. The V end was cut by 6 bases, the J end by 7 bases, with 17 bases between. CDR3 protein: CASKPDQVGNEQFF. The CDR3 DNA follows: TGCGCCAGCAAACCAGACCAGGTGGGGAATGAGCAGTTCTTC.

Only one count was recorded for this clone. The chain employs TRBV6-2 or TRBV6-3 and TRBJ1-2; no reliable D call. The CDR3 runs 16 residues. V was shortened by 0 bases and J by 2 bases, with 13 bases between the two germline ends. Germline V gives CDR1 MNHEY, CDR2 SVGEGT. CDR3 sequence (DNA): TGTGCCAGCAGTTACTCGTTTTGGATCCTCAACTATGGCTACACCTTC. This sequence encodes CASSYSFWILNYGYTF.

Only one count was recorded for this clone. V usage is TRBV4-3 and J usage is TRBJ2-7; tentative D call: TRBD1 (7 bases). This CDR3 region has 15 residues. Germline V gene data show CDR1 as LGHNA and CDR2 as YSLEER. The V and J ends lost 1 base and 1 base respectively, with 11 bases between them. CDR3 region: CASSQGAGQSYEQYF. The CDR3 DNA follows: TGCGCCAGCAGCCAAGGCGCGGGACAGTCCTACGAGCAGTACTTC.

The chain employs TRBV2 and TRBJ2-5; 10 bases line up with TRBD2. Germline-derived CDR1 and CDR2 are SNHLY and FYNNEI. The CDR3 loop spans 16 amino acids. The V and J ends lost 3 bases and 5 bases, in that order; junction bases with no gene match: 9. The CDR3 spells CASSDSGGGIRETQYF. In nucleotides, the CDR3 is TGTGCCAGCAGTGACAGCGGGGGGGGAATACGGGAGACCCAGTACTTC.

The gene calls are TRBV12-3 or TRBV12-4 and TRBJ2-5, with D tentatively TRBD1 or TRBD2 (5 bases each). The CDR3 extends over 13 amino acids. Trimming stripped 5 bases from V and 5 bases from J, with 12 bases between. CDR3 amino acids: CASSPSGRETQYF. The CDR3 region has the DNA TGTGCCAGCAGTCCGTCGGGACGCGAGACCCAGTACTTC.

This sequence joins TRBV29-1 and TRBJ2-5; 7 nucleotides agree with TRBD2. This CDR3 is built from 14 residues. CDR1 and CDR2 (germline): SQVTM, ANQGSEA. V was clipped by 3 bases and J by 0 bases; unmatched bases: 4. The CDR3 sequence is CSVERLAHQETQYF. The CDR3 coding sequence is TGCAGCGTTGAGAGACTAGCCCACCAAGAGACCCAGTACTTC.

The chain employs TRBV5-5 and TRBJ2-1; D uncertain. V was shortened by 3 bases and J by 5 bases, with 3 bases between the two germline ends. CDR1 and CDR2 from the germline V gene are SGHKS and YYEKEE (reference sequence). This CDR3 is 11 amino acids long. CDR3 sequence reads: CASSSHNEQFF. DNA for the CDR3: TGTGCCAGCAGCTCGCACAATGAGCAGTTCTTC.

Worth noting for this clone: A much larger clone differs from this one at a single base, so this may be a read error. The chain combines TRBV10-3 with TRBJ2-1; maybe TRBD2 (6 bases). The V gene's germline CDR1 is ENHRY and CDR2 SYGVKD. The CDR3 is 13 residues long. Trimming removed 6 bases from V and 5 bases from J, with 11 bases in between. CDR3 region: CAISVGGDNEQFF. In DNA, the CDR3 is TGTGCCATCAGCGTAGGCGGGGACAATGAGCAGTTCTTC.

V gene TRBV5-4 combines with J gene TRBJ2-2; D call uncertain. The CDR3 is 14 residues long. V lost 9 bases, J lost 5 bases, and 17 bases lay in between. Per the germline V gene, CDR1 is SGHNT and CDR2 is YYREEE (reference sequence). The CDR3 protein is CAIRNPPGTGELFF. In nucleotides, the CDR3 is TGTGCCATCAGAAACCCCCCCGGGACCGGGGAGCTGTTTTTT.

J is TRBJ1-5 and V is TRBV25-1; perhaps TRBD1 as D (5 bases). Trimming cost V 4 bases and J 5 bases, with 12 bases left between them. CDR1 is MGHDK, CDR2 SYGVNS, per germline. CDR3 length: 14 amino acids. Here the CDR3 DNA reads TGTGCCAGCAGTGTCGCGGGGCCAGATCAGCCCCAGCATTTT. It translates to CASSVAGPDQPQHF.

This sequence joins TRBV12-3 or TRBV12-4 and TRBJ1-3, with D unclear. Trimming took 4 bases from V and 8 from J, leaving 6 bases between them. This CDR3 spans 11 amino acids. As DNA, the CDR3 is TGTGCCAGCAGTTGGGAAGACACCATATATTTT. It codes for CASSWEDTIYF.

The rearrangement links TRBV7-2 to TRBJ2-1; 9 bases agree with TRBD2. The V segment lost 3 bases and the J segment 3 bases; nucleotides outside the gene matches: 3. The CDR3 is 15 amino acids. The germline V gene encodes CDR1 SGHTA and CDR2 FQGNSA. CDR3 protein: CASSFASGVYNEQFF. DNA of the CDR3: TGTGCCAGCAGCTTCGCTAGCGGGGTCTACAATGAGCAGTTCTTC.

The chain carries TRBV28 and TRBJ1-3; a possible D gene is TRBD1 (6 bases). This CDR3 comprises 19 residues. The V gene lost 0 bases and the J gene lost 4 bases, with 22 bases spanning the gap. CDR1 and CDR2 (germline): MDHEN, SYDVKM. The CDR3 spells CASSLWTGRAVHGGNTIYF. CDR3 in DNA: TGTGCCAGCAGTTTATGGACAGGTCGGGCCGTCCATGGAGGAAACACCATATATTTT.

The rearrangement uses TRBV7-9 and TRBJ1-2, with 7 bases aligning to TRBD1. The germline V gene has CDR1 SEHNR and CDR2 FQNEAQ (reference sequence). The CDR3 is made up of 15 amino acids. The J segment lost 4 bases and the V segment lost 1 base, leaving 6 bases of the junction unmatched. The CDR3 protein is CASSLDGQEVYGYTF. As DNA, the CDR3 is TGTGCCAGCAGCTTAGATGGACAGGAGGTCTATGGCTACACCTTC.

The chain links TRBV14 to TRBJ2-1; TRBD2 might be the D (6 bases). Germline assignment: CDR1 SGHDN and CDR2 FVKESK. V lost 2 bases to trimming and J lost 0 bases, with 8 bases between them. The CDR3 is 15 residues long. The CDR3 DNA reads as TGTGCCAGCAGCCAACTGGGGGGCTCCTACAATGAGCAGTTCTTC. It encodes CASSQLGGSYNEQFF.

The genes are TRBV5-4 and TRBJ1-2; weak D call: TRBD1 (5 bases). V lost 4 bases, J lost 4 bases, and 20 bases lay in between. This CDR3 is 16 amino acids long. Germline CDR1 and CDR2: SGHNT and YYREEE (reference sequence). The CDR3 nucleotides read TGTGCCAGCAGCCCTGGAGGGGAACCGGGGATCTATGGCTACACCTTC. It specifies CASSPGGEPGIYGYTF.

This clone turned up a few times. This rearrangement joins TRBV28 to TRBJ1-3, with no clear D. The CDR3 has 14 residues. V was cut by 5 bases and J by 7 bases, with 15 bases left in between. Germline assignment: CDR1 MDHEN and CDR2 SYDVKM. For the CDR3, the DNA is TGTGCCAGCAGTCCCCGAACAGAGCTTAACACCATATATTTT. This encodes CASSPRTELNTIYF.

The chain employs TRBV24-1 and TRBJ1-2, with a weak D call TRBD1 (6 bases). This CDR3 contains 14 residues. Germline V CDR1 and CDR2: KGHDR, SFDVKD. V was trimmed by 4 bases and J by 2 bases, leaving 10 bases between them. CDR3 sequence reads: CATSDQTGNYGYTF. For the CDR3, the DNA is TGTGCCACCAGTGACCAGACAGGAAACTATGGCTACACCTTC.

This chain connects TRBV14 to TRBJ2-7, with D unresolved. There are 15 residues in the CDR3. Germline lookup yields CDR1 SGHDN and CDR2 FVKESK. V lost 0 bases, J lost 3 bases, and 12 bases lay in between. The CDR3 DNA is TGTGCCAGCAGCCAAGAGGGGTGGGGTAACTACGAGCAGTACTTC. Its protein is CASSQEGWGNYEQYF. Supplemented by reference TRBV14 and TRBJ2-7, the full variable domain reads EAGVTQFPSHSVIEKGQTVTLRCDPISGHDNLYWYRRVMGKEIKFLLHFVKESKQDESGMPNNRFLAERTGGTYSTLKVQPAELEDSGVYFCASSQEGWGNYEQYFGPGTRLTVT.